A single sample gave rise to the 6 T cell receptor beta chains below, sequenced in a study of T cells in Graves' hyperthyroidism and ophthalmopathy. RNA transcripts gave rise to amplified TCR beta CDR3 regions. First-round RT-PCR of the TCR CDR3 relied on the HTBI primer set. Using its own MiXCR run on the multiplex PCR reads, TCRdb lists one record per CDR3 protein. The data hold roughly 330,000 distinct CDR3 sequences, with roughly 17% observed a single time. The sequenced material came from blood. The receptors originated from a man aged 25 to 40 with Graves' hyperthyroidism.

This clonotype was found a few times. This chain links TRBV4-2 with TRBJ1-6; D ambiguous. Per germline, CDR1 LGHNA and CDR2 YNFKEQ. V lost 0 bases to trimming and J lost 13 bases, with 10 bases between them. The length of the CDR3 is 13 residues. In DNA, the CDR3 is TGTGCCAGCAGCCAAGATTATTCGCGTCCCCTCCACTTT. This sequence encodes CASSQDYSRPLHF.

This clonotype was detected many times. The chain uses TRBV5-1 and TRBJ2-7; 7 nucleotides line up with TRBD2. This CDR3 spans 15 amino acids. Germline V gene sequence: CDR1 SGHRS, CDR2 YFSETQ. Unmatched junction bases numbered 6, after V lost 0 bases and J lost 3 bases. CDR3: CASSLDSSGNYEQYF. DNA for the CDR3: TGCGCCAGCAGCTTGGATTCTAGCGGCAACTACGAGCAGTACTTC.

There are many counts of this clonotype. The rearrangement joins TRBV6-1 to TRBJ1-5; 7 bases align to TRBD1. V was pared by 5 bases and J by 7 bases, with 8 bases of the junction left unmatched. The CDR3 has 14 amino acids. CDR1 and CDR2 from the germline V gene are MNHNS and SASEGT. The CDR3 DNA reads as TGTGCCAGCAGTTTACGGGGACAGCCACAGCCCCAGCATTTT. It specifies CASSLRGQPQPQHF.

This clonotype was seen repeatedly, ten times or more. The chain couples TRBV5-1 to TRBJ1-1; D remains ambiguous. The CDR3 consists of 13 residues. The germline gives CDR1 SGHRS, CDR2 YFSETQ. The V gene lost 2 bases and the J gene lost 4 bases, with 9 bases spanning the gap. The CDR3 DNA is TGCGCCAGCAGCTTTAGTGCGGGCACTGAAGCTTTCTTT. This encodes CASSFSAGTEAFF.

This clonotype occurred many times. This chain connects TRBV20-1 to TRBJ2-7; TRBD2 matches at 9 bases. V gave up 5 bases and J gave up 4 bases; unmatched junction bases: 12. The CDR3 is 15 amino acids. Germline CDR1 is DFQATT and CDR2 is SNEGSKA (reference sequence). The CDR3 reads CSAAQAGGPVYEQYF. Written as DNA, the CDR3 is TGCAGTGCTGCACAAGCGGGAGGACCGGTATACGAGCAGTACTTC.

This clonotype was counted at least ten times. This chain links TRBV30 with TRBJ1-1, with D hard to call. V was clipped by 4 bases and J by 0 bases, with 12 bases between them. This CDR3 has 14 amino acids. Germline V CDR1 and CDR2: GTSNPN, SVGIG (reference sequence). The CDR3, as DNA: TGTGCCTGGAATCAAGGACCCATGAACACTGAAGCTTTCTTT. It specifies CAWNQGPMNTEAFF.